The clone carrying this T cell receptor (beta chain) was seen ten or more times. This sample stems from a study of T-cell reconstitution after alpha-beta-depleted transplantation in children. Preparation of the TCRbeta library involved a method that used unique molecular identifiers. From the PCR reads, TCRdb called clonotypes with MiXCR, one entry per CDR3 protein. The sample records about 340,000 distinct CDR3 sequences, approximately 10% being singletons. CDR3 length: 15 residues. Trimming cost V 4 bases and J 3 bases, with 16 bases left between them. Germline-derived CDR1 and CDR2 are SGHRS and YFSETQ.

V is TRBV5-1 and J is TRBJ2-5, with D perhaps TRBD1 or TRBD2 (6 bases each). The sequencing used PBMCs from the stem cell graft donor, collected from the stem cell graft. This clonotype originated in a human donor who donated a stem cell graft to a child with acute lymphoblastic leukemia. The CDR3 DNA is TGCGCCAGCAGCCCGGGGGCGCAGGGGAAAGAGACCCAGTACTTC. It specifies CASSPGAQGKETQYF.